This T cell receptor beta chain was captured by sequencing in a study of T cells in Graves' hyperthyroidism and ophthalmopathy. To note about this clonotype: What it binds is not known.

General study points: Ophthalmopathy prediction by the model preceded onset by a median approximately 6.1 months.

This CDR3 is 15 amino acids long. CDR1 is SGHVS and CDR2 is FQNEAQ in the germline V gene. V was clipped by 2 bases and J by 2 bases; unmatched bases: 4. TCR beta CDR3 regions were amplified from RNA. The HTBI set primed first-round TCR CDR3 RT-PCR. TCRdb re-called the multiplex PCR reads with MiXCR, one entry per CDR3 protein. This sample has hundreds of thousands of distinct CDR3 sequences, with approximately 18% found just once. The TCR was taken from a woman aged 45-65 years with Graves' hyperthyroidism that later progressed to Graves' ophthalmopathy. V is TRBV7-8 and J is TRBJ2-5, with TRBD2 matching over 8 bases. The source material was blood. This CDR3 is CASSLLGLGQETQYF. The CDR3 DNA reads as TGTGCCAGCAGCTTATTGGGACTAGGACAAGAGACCCAGTACTTC.